A single sample gave rise to the 22 T cell receptor beta chains below, sequenced in a study of T cell changes during pregnancy in multiple sclerosis. Some clones are missing from TCRdb's copy, which holds only in-frame ones; the method was immunoSEQ multiplex PCR. The data hold around 77,000 clones, with around 91% observed a single time. This specimen consisted of peripheral blood, obtained in the third trimester of pregnancy. The origin of the receptors is a female donor in good health, enrolled as a control in a pregnancy study.

The rearrangement uses TRBV5-1 and TRBJ2-5; 9 bases fit TRBD2. CDR1 is SGHRS, CDR2 YFSETQ, per germline. CDR3 length equals 18 residues. Losses at the gene ends were 0 bases for V and 5 bases for J; bases not matched to a gene: 14. The CDR3 region has the DNA TGCGCCAGCAGCTTGGATCAGCTAGCGGGACGTAGGGGGGAGACCCAGTACTTC. As protein: CASSLDQLAGRRGETQYF.

This clone has more than one count but fewer than ten. The J gene is TRBJ2-5, the V gene TRBV7-2; no clear D gene. The V end lost 1 base, the J end lost 3 bases, and 6 bases lay between the germline ends. The germline gives CDR1 SGHTA, CDR2 FQGNSA. This CDR3 contains 13 residues. CDR3 bases: TGTGCCAGCAGCTTAGAACTTAAAGAGACCCAGTACTTC. Translating gives CASSLELKETQYF.

The chain links TRBV5-4 to TRBJ2-7, with TRBD1 matching 8 bases. This CDR3 is 14 amino acids long. After removal of 4 bases from V and 2 bases from J, the junction contained 5 bases not matched to a gene. CDR1 is SGHNT, CDR2 YYREEE, per germline (reference sequence). The CDR3 bases are TGTGCCAGCAGCCAGGACAGGGCCCCCTACGAGCAGTACTTC. Protein product: CASSQDRAPYEQYF.

The rearrangement links TRBV4-3 to TRBJ2-1; D unresolved. This CDR3 comprises 15 residues. CDR1 and CDR2 (germline): LGHNA, YSLEER. V was shortened by 0 bases and J by 5 bases, with 11 bases between the two germline ends. The CDR3 protein is CASSQDGPEDNEQFF. In DNA, the CDR3 is TGCGCCAGCAGCCAAGATGGTCCCGAGGACAATGAGCAGTTCTTC.

This chain uses TRBV7-8 with TRBJ2-1; 7 bases are a match to TRBD2. CDR3 size: 17 residues. Germline V gene data show CDR1 as SGHVS and CDR2 as FQNEAQ. Trimming took 4 bases from V and 7 from J; bases not matched to a gene: 16. CDR3 DNA sequence: TGTGCCAGCAGCTCCCCAAGGGCGGGGGTTTTTGGGAATGAGCAGTTCTTC. Its translation is CASSSPRAGVFGNEQFF.

The rearrangement links TRBV10-1 to TRBJ1-2; TRBD1 matches at 12 bases. With 6 bases clipped from V and 3 bases from J, the junction kept 11 bases outside the gene matches. CDR1 WNHNN and CDR2 SYGVQD come from the germline V gene (reference sequence). The length of the CDR3 is 17 residues. DNA for the CDR3: TGCGCCAGCAGGGAGAGGGACAGGGGGCCTGGGGACTATGGCTACACCTTC. Protein: CASRERDRGPGDYGYTF.

This rearrangement joins TRBV5-1 to TRBJ1-1; TRBD1 matches at 8 bases. The CDR3 contains 15 residues. CDR1 SGHRS and CDR2 YFSETQ come from the germline V gene. V was clipped by 3 bases and J by 0 bases; unmatched bases: 4. The CDR3 loop is CASSYRTGMNTEAFF. The CDR3 coding sequence is TGCGCCAGCAGCTACAGGACAGGGATGAACACTGAAGCTTTCTTT.

A word on this clone: The junction departs from germline at one end; a sequencing error may be responsible. V is TRBV6-5 and J is TRBJ1-1, with a tentative D call TRBD1 (5 bases). Germline values: CDR1 MNHEY, CDR2 SVGAGI. The CDR3 runs 14 residues. The CDR3 DNA reads as TGTGCCGGCAGTTATGGGGGGAGGGAGACTGAAGCTTTCTTT. Residues: CAGSYGGRETEAFF.

The chain combines TRBV5-1 with TRBJ2-2; 7 bases are a match to TRBD1. Germline loops: CDR1 SGHRS, CDR2 YFSETQ. This CDR3 is built from 15 residues. Losses at the gene ends were 0 bases for V and 6 bases for J; bases not matched to a gene: 5. DNA for the CDR3: TGCGCCAGCAGCTTGGGACAGGGATGGGCCGGGGAGCTGTTTTTT. Translating gives CASSLGQGWAGELFF.

This clone was counted a single time. The chain is built from TRBV27 and TRBJ2-6; 7 nucleotides match TRBD1. In germline, CDR1 is MNHEY, CDR2 SMNVEV (reference sequence). The CDR3 runs 15 residues. J lost 2 bases, V lost 4 bases, and 2 bases had no gene match. The DNA of the CDR3 is TGTGCCAGCAGTTCACAGGGGACTGGGGCCAACGTCCTGACTTTC. It specifies CASSSQGTGANVLTF.

The V and J genes are TRBV25-1 and TRBJ2-1; D might be TRBD1 (6 bases). The CDR3 has 16 amino acids. Germline V lookup: CDR1 MGHDK, CDR2 SYGVNS. Trimming took 5 bases from V and 2 from J, leaving 16 bases between them. In DNA, the CDR3 is TGTGCCAGCAGTCAAAGGACAGCCGCCCCCTACAATGAGCAGTTCTTC. It codes for CASSQRTAAPYNEQFF. The variable domain in full, with the rest retrieved from reference TRBV25-1 and TRBJ2-1, is EADIYQTPRYLVIGTGKKITLECSQTMGHDKMYWYQQDPGMELHLIHYSYGVNSTEKGDLSSESTVSRIRTEHFPLTLESARPSHTSQYLCASSQRTAAPYNEQFFGPGTRLTVL.

This chain joins TRBV5-1 and TRBJ2-7; 7 positions agree with TRBD1. This CDR3 spans 17 amino acids. Unmatched junction bases numbered 14, after V lost 2 bases and J lost 3 bases. In germline, CDR1 is SGHRS, CDR2 YFSETQ. The CDR3: CASSFTRGKKGHYEQYF. DNA of the CDR3: TGCGCCAGCAGCTTCACCAGGGGGAAGAAGGGTCACTACGAGCAGTACTTC.

The chain links TRBV10-3 to TRBJ1-1; 7 nucleotides agree with TRBD1. Losses at the gene ends were 6 bases for V and 1 base for J; bases not matched to a gene: 5. Germline CDR1 is ENHRY and CDR2 is SYGVKD. The CDR3 spans 14 residues. The CDR3 reads CAIRRDSANTEAFF. The CDR3 bases are TGTGCCATCAGGAGGGACAGCGCGAACACTGAAGCTTTCTTT.

The rearrangement links TRBV7-2 to TRBJ1-2; 7 bases map to TRBD1. The V segment lost 2 bases and the J segment 4 bases; nucleotides outside the gene matches: 10. The V gene's germline CDR1 is SGHTA and CDR2 FQGNSA. This CDR3 has 16 residues. CDR3 amino acids: CASSLKATQGFYGYTF. The CDR3 region has the DNA TGTGCCAGCAGCTTAAAAGCCACACAGGGGTTCTATGGCTACACCTTC.

DNA of the CDR3: TGTGCCAGTAGTGAGAGGGTTTACAATGAGCAGTTCTTC. Protein: CASSERVYNEQFF. The V gene is TRBV19, the J gene TRBJ2-1; possible D gene TRBD2, 5 bases. Trimming shortened V by 5 bases and J by 4 bases, and 9 bases separated the two germline ends. This CDR3 is built from 13 residues. Germline lookup yields CDR1 LNHDA and CDR2 SQIVND (reference sequence). Full variable domain (remainder filled in from reference TRBV19 and TRBJ2-1): DGGITQSPKYLFRKEGQNVTLSCEQNLNHDAMYWYRQDPGQGLRLIYYSQIVNDFQKGDIAEGYSVSREKKESFPLTVTSAQKNPTAFYLCASSERVYNEQFFGPGTRLTVL.

The chain is built from TRBV18 and TRBJ2-1, with TRBD1 identical over 8 bases. After removal of 6 bases from V and 0 bases from J, the junction contained 13 bases not matched to a gene. The CDR3 loop spans 18 amino acids. In germline, CDR1 is KGHSH, CDR2 LQKENI. The CDR3: CASSGQTGDFGSYNEQFF. The CDR3 coding sequence is TGTGCCAGCTCGGGCCAGACAGGGGATTTTGGCTCCTACAATGAGCAGTTCTTC.

The chain uses TRBV28 and TRBJ2-7; D uncertain. The germline CDR1 and CDR2 sequences are MDHEN and SYDVKM. CDR3 length: 13 residues. Trimming took off 4 bases at V and 0 bases at J, with 7 bases between the two ends. The CDR3 sequence: CASSSVISYEQYF. CDR3 bases: TGTGCCAGCAGTTCCGTAATCTCCTACGAGCAGTACTTC. Full variable domain (outside the CDR3, taken from reference TRBV28 and TRBJ2-7): DVKVTQSSRYLVKRTGEKVFLECVQDMDHENMFWYRQDPGLGLRLIYFSYDVKMKEKGDIPEGYSVSREKKERFSLILESASTNQTSMYLCASSSVISYEQYFGPGTRLTVT.

CDR3 protein: CASSLIGGTYEQYF. CDR3 nucleotide sequence: TGCGCCAGCAGCTTAATCGGGGGAACCTACGAGCAGTACTTC. The V gene is TRBV5-1, the J gene TRBJ2-7, with D tentatively TRBD2 (6 bases). This CDR3 region has 14 residues. From germline, CDR1 is SGHRS and CDR2 YFSETQ. Trimming removed 2 bases from V and 2 bases from J, with 11 bases in between.

The chain carries TRBV11-2 and TRBJ2-7; 7 positions match TRBD1. CDR3 size: 14 residues. Germline CDR1 and CDR2: SGHAT and FQNNGV. J was trimmed by 4 bases and V by 1 base; bases with no gene match: 4. In nucleotides, the CDR3 is TGTGCCAGCAGCTTAGCAGGGGGTCTTTACGAGCAGTACTTC. As protein: CASSLAGGLYEQYF.

This chain joins TRBV7-9 and TRBJ1-5; weak D call: TRBD1 (6 bases). Germline CDR1 is SEHNR and CDR2 is FQNEAQ (reference sequence). V was shortened by 4 bases and J by 6 bases, with 22 bases between the two germline ends. The CDR3 spans 17 residues. CDR3 nucleotides: TGTGCCAGCAGCTCAACCGATTTGACAGGACGGGGTCAGCCCCAGCATTTT. This encodes CASSSTDLTGRGQPQHF.

The V and J genes are TRBV15 and TRBJ1-1; 9 nucleotides align to TRBD1. Per the germline V gene, CDR1 is LNHNV and CDR2 is YYDKDF (reference sequence). CDR3 length: 13 amino acids. J gave up 4 bases and V 3 bases, and 0 bases lay outside the gene matches. CDR3 amino acids: CATSRDRGTEAFF. The CDR3 DNA is TGTGCCACCAGCAGGGACAGGGGCACTGAAGCTTTCTTT.

The V gene is TRBV4-3, the J gene TRBJ2-2; maybe TRBD2 (6 bases). CDR1 and CDR2 from the germline V gene are LGHNA and YSLEER. Trimming removed 2 bases from V and 6 bases from J, with 10 bases in between. The CDR3 loop spans 14 amino acids. Here the CDR3 DNA reads TGCGCCAGCAGCCAAAGAGGGAGGCCCGGGGAGCTGTTTTTT. This encodes CASSQRGRPGELFF.